This TCR beta chain was sequenced during a study of blood T cells in healthy people across ages (dated by TCRdb to between 2015 and 2016). In terms of the full investigation: Template switching captured roughly one uniquely barcoded TCR beta cDNA molecule per two T cells in model experiments. The donors were split into four age groups: young (average about 15 years), middle-aged (roughly 40), aged (approximately 60) and long-lived (roughly 86). To avoid experimental bias, donors of different ages were distributed randomly across sequencing lanes. The study analyzed two additional independent replicas of 1 million unique cDNA reads from the same blood draw for two donors, one aged 18 to 29 and one aged 80 or older. Using deep sequencing normalized with unique cDNA molecular identifiers, the study measured how TCR beta repertoire diversity changes with age.

The full study reports these points: The long-lived group showed more naive CD4+ T cells, fewer expanded clones and increased TCR diversity than the aged group, suggesting age selection. Observed TCR beta diversity correlated strongly with the percentage of naive T cells measured by flow cytometry. Because donor CMV infection status was unknown, age-related changes in expanded clonotypes were potentially confounded. As age increased, observed TCR beta diversity per million T cells dropped in a roughly linear way, and a significant reduction was already evident by age roughly 40. Estimates of total diversity from one million sequenced T cells were regarded as lower bounds and underestimates. Since profiling was done on bulk unsorted PBMCs, naive and antigen-experienced compartments could not be conclusively compared.

The library was built by means of 5' RACE. The sequencing machine was an Illumina HiSeq 2500. A second PCR of about 7 to 12 cycles was performed with a sample-barcoded 5' primer and a J-beta primer mix. A template-switch 5' adaptor carrying 12 random nucleotides introduced a unique molecular identifier onto each TCR beta cDNA molecule. Each sample yielded at least 2.5 million CDR3-containing paired-end reads. First-strand cDNA synthesis was performed from all RNA using the Mint cDNA synthesis kit, with priming by a TRBC-specific oligonucleotide. Following uracil-DNA glycosylase treatment, a first 18-cycle PCR with universal primers M1SS and BC2_uni_R was performed on all cDNA. The published analysis was carried out like this. For normalization, 1 million high-quality reads, each with a distinct molecular identifier, were randomly selected from each sample. Instead of being binned into consensus sequences, reads that shared molecular identifiers were thrown out. MiTCR, run with a Q25 quality threshold and the strictest error-elimination algorithm, handled CDR3 identification, clonotype clustering and error correction. Lower-bound total TCR beta diversity was estimated with a nonparametric unseen species model using Euler transformation. The raw public data were reprocessed by TCRdb itself: fastp quality trimming at Q25, MiXCR clonotype calling, in-frame beta chains only. A single entry per CDR3 protein holds the most common genes and DNA from its merged rows. These V and J calls rely on TCRdb rather than the paper's analysis. This sample comprises about 1.6 million distinct CDR3 sequences, about 32% of them detected only once. The top ten clonotypes cover roughly 12% of the sample.

On this clonotype itself: Its binding antigen is unknown. No much larger clone is present one base from it, and per-base qualities are unavailable.

V is clipped by 2 bases and J by 1 base, and the sequence between their germline boundaries is 15 bases long. Taken from the germline V gene (reference sequence), the CDR1 and CDR2 loops are SEHNR and FQNEAQ. Its CDR3 holds 16 amino acids, cysteine through phenylalanine. The entry retains the CDR3 DNA only, 48 bases that are in frame from base 1. Systemically healthy Caucasian individuals from Russia, some 36 in total and aged roughly 6 to 100 years, were included as donors. Each donor gave 8.5 to 10 milliliters of peripheral blood, collected into EDTA-treated Vacutainer tubes. PBMCs were isolated by Ficoll-Paque density-gradient centrifugation, with at least 7 million obtained per sample. Total RNA was extracted from PBMCs with Trizol reagent, with at least 6 micrograms obtained per sample. For every donor, flow cytometry on a PBMC aliquot measured the percentage of naive CD45RAhigh/CD27high T cells.

This chain is built from TRBV7-9 and TRBJ2-7, with the D gene call left open. The sample was blood. This receptor was obtained from a woman in her twenties or thirties in good health. The CDR3 reads as follows: CASSLKQSDNSYEQYF. The DNA is TGTGCCAGCAGCTTAAAACAGTCCGATAATTCCTACGAGCAGTACTTC.